The 27 T cell receptor beta chains reported below all come from one sample, sequenced in a study of blood T cell repertoires in COVID-19. Repertoires were generated with immunoSEQ multiplex PCR, while TCRdb's copy carries only in-frame clones and drops some. The repertoire includes approximately 120,000 clones, around 82% of them detected once, and 6% to 7% sits in the top ten. Source material: peripheral blood. These receptors originate from a woman aged 50 to 60 with acute or convalescent COVID-19.

The chain couples TRBV19 to TRBJ2-3; TRBD1 matches at 9 bases. Germline V gene data show CDR1 as LNHDA and CDR2 as SQIVND (reference sequence). The CDR3 length is 15 residues. J gave up 6 bases and V 5 bases, and 9 bases lay outside the gene matches. The CDR3 DNA reads as TGTGCCAGTAGTGCGTCGGGACAGGGCTACGATACGCAGTATTTT. This encodes CASSASGQGYDTQYF.

The rearrangement uses TRBV29-1 and TRBJ1-2; weak D call: TRBD1 (5 bases). V gave up 4 bases and J gave up 2 bases, with 5 bases separating them. Germline CDR1 is SQVTM and CDR2 is ANQGSEA. The CDR3 is 11 amino acids. The CDR3 DNA is TGCAGCGTTGGACAGAACTATGGCTACACCTTC. Encoded protein: CSVGQNYGYTF.

The chain combines TRBV20-1 with TRBJ1-4; D is ambiguous. V lost 3 bases to trimming and J lost 4 bases, with 21 bases between them. The CDR3 length is 17 residues. Germline loops: CDR1 DFQATT, CDR2 SNEGSKA (reference sequence). CDR3 coding DNA: TGCAGTGCTAGTATTGTTGGCAGAGGAACCGGTAATGAAAAACTGTTTTTT. Encoded protein: CSASIVGRGTGNEKLFF.

Regarding this clone: The junction and the germline gene differ at one end; a read error may be behind it. Other nucleotide sequences from this sample produce the same CDR3. The chain links TRBV5-1 to TRBJ1-4; 11 bases align to TRBD1. The CDR3 is 17 residues long. CDR1 is SGHRS, CDR2 YFSETQ, per germline. The CDR3 reads CARSLGGQGATNEKLFF. The CDR3 region has the DNA TGCGCCCGCAGCCTGGGGGGACAGGGGGCAACTAATGAAAAACTGTTTTTT. Full variable domain (rest looked up from reference TRBV5-1 and TRBJ1-4): KAGVTQTPRYLIKTRGQQVTLSCSPISGHRSVSWYQQTPGQGLQFLFEYFSETQRNKGNFPGRFSGRQFSNSRSEMNVSTLELGDSALYLCARSLGGQGATNEKLFFGSGTQLSVL.

This sequence joins TRBV12-3 or TRBV12-4 and TRBJ1-1; 9 bases agree with TRBD1. V trimming: 6 bases; J trimming: 11 bases; junction bases outside the gene matches: 4. This CDR3 has 11 residues. DNA of the CDR3: TGTGCCAGCAGCTCCGGGACAGGGGCTTTCTTT. Translating it yields CASSSGTGAFF.

V usage is TRBV3-1 (or the pseudogene TRBV3-2) and J usage is TRBJ1-1; D gene ambiguous. Germline V gene lookup returns CDR1 LGHDT and CDR2 YNNKEL (reference sequence). The ends were cut back, 0 bases at V and 5 bases at J, with 16 bases in the middle. The CDR3 loop spans 16 amino acids. CDR3 in amino acids: CASSQEDEGPRTEAFF. The CDR3 bases are TGTGCCAGCAGCCAAGAAGACGAGGGCCCGAGGACTGAAGCTTTCTTT.

The chain combines TRBV7-9 with TRBJ1-1; D unresolved. Germline CDR1 and CDR2: SEHNR and FQNEAQ (reference sequence). The CDR3 is made up of 13 amino acids. The V end was cut by 3 bases, the J end by 0 bases, with 5 bases between. This chain's CDR3 is CASSLIVNTEAFF. CDR3 nucleotide sequence: TGTGCCAGCAGCTTGATAGTGAACACTGAAGCTTTCTTT.

The chain has TRBV7-6 and TRBJ1-6; D unresolved. Germline V gene sequence: CDR1 SGHVS, CDR2 FNYEAQ. Trimming removed 2 bases at V and 0 bases at J, with 14 bases between. CDR3 length equals 18 residues. CDR3 nucleotides: TGTGCCAGCAGCTTAAGGGAGGTGCGGAGCTCCTATAATTCACCCCTCCACTTT. Its translation is CASSLREVRSSYNSPLHF.

The chain is built from TRBV19 and TRBJ1-5, with a weak D call TRBD1 (5 bases). The CDR3 is made up of 16 amino acids. CDR1 and CDR2 (germline): LNHDA, SQIVND (reference sequence). Trimming pared 8 bases from V and 1 base from J, leaving 18 bases between. This chain's CDR3 is CASSPEHRGSNQPQHF. The CDR3 region has the DNA TGTGCCAGTTCCCCCGAACATCGGGGGAGCAATCAGCCCCAGCATTTT.

The gene calls are TRBV10-3 and TRBJ1-1, with D possibly being TRBD1 (6 bases). Trimming removed 6 bases at V and 1 base at J, with 12 bases between. The germline V gene encodes CDR1 ENHRY and CDR2 SYGVKD. There are 14 residues in the CDR3. The CDR3 bases are TGTGCCATCAGCTTGCAGGGGAAGAACACTGAAGCTTTCTTT. This codes for CAISLQGKNTEAFF.

V and J are TRBV7-8 and TRBJ1-1, with 7 nucleotides matching TRBD1. V lost 1 base, J lost 0 bases, and 2 bases stayed unmatched. This CDR3 contains 15 residues. Germline CDR1 SGHVS, CDR2 FQNEAQ. The CDR3 bases are TGTGCCAGCAGCTTAGGAGGGACAGTGAACACTGAAGCTTTCTTT. Protein sequence: CASSLGGTVNTEAFF. Full variable domain (missing parts from reference TRBV7-8 and TRBJ1-1): GAGVSQSPRYKVAKRGQDVALRCDPISGHVSLFWYQQALGQGPEFLTYFQNEAQLDKSGLPSDRFFAERPEGSVSTLKIQRTQQEDSAVYLCASSLGGTVNTEAFFGQGTRLTVV.

The chain combines TRBV5-6 with TRBJ2-5; TRBD2 agrees at 11 bases. The CDR3 is made up of 14 amino acids. Per the germline V gene, CDR1 is SGHDT and CDR2 is YYEEEE. The V segment lost 4 bases and the J segment 4 bases; nucleotides outside the gene matches: 3. DNA of the CDR3: TGTGCCAGCAGCATCCTAGCGGGGGGAGAGACCCAGTACTTC. Protein sequence: CASSILAGGETQYF.

The chain combines TRBV7-2 with TRBJ2-3; 10 bases match TRBD2. Germline V lookup: CDR1 SGHTA, CDR2 FQGNSA. The trim removed 5 bases at V and 6 bases at J, leaving 14 bases unmatched. The CDR3 consists of 17 residues. The CDR3 region is CASSPPAGGPYLDTQYF. The CDR3 DNA follows: TGTGCCAGCAGCCCTCCAGCGGGGGGGCCATATTTGGATACGCAGTATTTT.

This chain connects TRBV12-5 to TRBJ2-5; D may be TRBD2 (5 bases). The ends were cut back, 4 bases at V and 4 bases at J, with 13 bases in the middle. The CDR3 is 14 amino acids. CDR1 and CDR2 (germline): LGHNT, FRNRAP. CDR3 sequence reads: CASGSGLLGETQYF. The DNA of the CDR3 is TGTGCTAGTGGTTCAGGACTCCTGGGAGAGACCCAGTACTTC.

The chain has TRBV6-1 and TRBJ1-5; 8 nucleotides agree with TRBD1. The CDR3 sequence is 15 residues long. Germline trimming cut 2 bases from V and 5 bases from J; bases unmatched to any gene: 5. Germline V gene lookup returns CDR1 MNHNS and CDR2 SASEGT. The CDR3, as DNA: TGTGCCAGCAGTGAAATGGACAGGGCTTATCAGCCCCAGCATTTT. It specifies CASSEMDRAYQPQHF.

The chain has TRBV30 and TRBJ2-4; D call uncertain. V lost 5 bases and J lost 0, with 11 bases in between. The CDR3 spans 14 residues. The germline V gene has CDR1 GTSNPN and CDR2 SVGIG (reference sequence). The CDR3 DNA reads as TGTGCCTGGGACTCTAAAATAGCCAAAAACATTCAGTACTTC. Its translation: CAWDSKIAKNIQYF.

The rearrangement joins TRBV12-5 to TRBJ2-3, with 8 bases lining up with TRBD2. From germline, CDR1 is LGHNT and CDR2 FRNRAP. With V trimmed by 1 base and J by 2 bases, 5 bases remained unmatched. The length of the CDR3 is 16 residues. CDR3 DNA: TGTGCTAGTGGTTTGGCAATAGCGGGGATCACAGATACGCAGTATTTT. Amino acids: CASGLAIAGITDTQYF. Full variable domain (missing parts from reference TRBV12-5 and TRBJ2-3): DARVTQTPRHKVTEMGQEVTMRCQPILGHNTVFWYRQTMMQGLELLAYFRNRAPLDDSGMPKDRFSAEMPDATLATLKIQPSEPRDSAVYFCASGLAIAGITDTQYFGPGTRLTVL.

CDR3 nucleotides: TGTGCCAGCAGCCGGACAGGGGGCCCCTACAATGAGCAGTTCTTC. Encoded protein: CASSRTGGPYNEQFF. J is TRBJ2-1 and V is TRBV5-8; 11 bases line up with TRBD1. Unmatched junction bases numbered 2, after V lost 4 bases and J lost 2 bases. Germline-derived CDR1 and CDR2 are SGHTS and YDEGEE. This CDR3 is 15 amino acids long.

J is TRBJ1-3 and V is TRBV27; 9 bases fit TRBD1. In germline, CDR1 is MNHEY, CDR2 SMNVEV (reference sequence). The V and J ends lost 5 bases and 5 bases, in that order; junction bases with no gene match: 7. CDR3 length equals 15 residues. The CDR3 region is CASSPDRGKRNTIYF. The DNA of the CDR3 is TGTGCCAGCAGTCCGGACAGGGGCAAGAGAAACACCATATATTTT.

J is TRBJ2-1 and V is TRBV4-1, with D maybe TRBD2 (6 bases). Germline V gene lookup returns CDR1 MGHRA and CDR2 YSYEKL. The CDR3 is made up of 15 amino acids. Trimming stripped 1 base from V and 10 bases from J, with 17 bases between. The CDR3 loop reads CASSQVGTLPGEQFF. CDR3 coding DNA: TGCGCCAGCAGCCAAGTCGGGACTCTGCCAGGGGAGCAGTTCTTC.

This clone was seen only once. This chain connects TRBV5-1 to TRBJ2-1; D not resolved. V gave up 0 bases and J gave up 7 bases, with 11 bases separating them. The CDR3 totals 14 residues. Germline V lookup: CDR1 SGHRS, CDR2 YFSETQ. Here the CDR3 DNA reads TGCGCCAGCAGCTTGGACAGCAGAATTAATGAGCAGTTCTTC. It yields the protein CASSLDSRINEQFF.

This sequence joins TRBV10-3 and TRBJ2-1; 7 bases match TRBD2. The germline CDR1 and CDR2 sequences are ENHRY and SYGVKD. Germline trimming cut 3 bases from V and 9 bases from J; bases unmatched to any gene: 11. The CDR3 length is 15 residues. The chain's CDR3 is CAISDPAGTMSEQFF. The CDR3 nucleotides read TGTGCCATCAGTGACCCCGCGGGGACTATGAGTGAGCAGTTCTTC.

J is TRBJ2-6 and V is TRBV12-3 or TRBV12-4, with D unresolved. CDR3 length equals 13 residues. V shed 6 bases and J shed 4 bases, with 7 bases lying between them. The CDR3 DNA follows: TGTGCCAGCAGCCTCCCGGGGGCCAACGTCCTGACTTTC. Translating it yields CASSLPGANVLTF.

The chain has TRBV9 and TRBJ1-3; D not certain. From germline, CDR1 is SGDLS and CDR2 YYNGEE. The CDR3 contains 14 residues. V lost 0 bases and J 0 bases, leaving 4 bases between the germline ends. The CDR3 loop is CASSVGISGNTIYF. CDR3 nucleotides: TGTGCCAGCAGCGTAGGTATCTCTGGAAACACCATATATTTT. The variable domain in full, with the rest retrieved from reference TRBV9 and TRBJ1-3, is DSGVTQTPKHLITATGQRVTLRCSPRSGDLSVYWYQQSLDQGLQFLIQYYNGEERAKGNILERFSAQQFPDLHSELNLSSLELGDSALYFCASSVGISGNTIYFGEGSWLTVV.

Only one count was recorded for this clone. V is TRBV19 and J is TRBJ1-5; TRBD1 aligns across 8 bases. Germline lookup yields CDR1 LNHDA and CDR2 SQIVND (reference sequence). The CDR3 spans 17 residues. Trimming removed 6 bases from V and 6 bases from J; junction bases left unmatched: 16. In DNA, the CDR3 is TGTGCCAGTAGAACCCAACACCGACAGGGGTCGGGTCAGCCCCAGCATTTT. This codes for CASRTQHRQGSGQPQHF.

The rearrangement uses TRBV6-5 and TRBJ1-2, with TRBD1 as a possible D gene (5 bases). The CDR3 runs 13 residues. The germline CDR1 and CDR2 sequences are MNHEY and SVGAGI. Trimming left V 6 bases short and J 4 bases short, with 12 bases between. The CDR3 DNA is TGTGCCAGCAGGGGGGGTCTCTTCTATGGCTACACCTTC. Amino acid sequence: CASRGGLFYGYTF.

V and J are TRBV5-4 and TRBJ2-1, with 11 positions matching TRBD2. After removal of 4 bases from V and 5 bases from J, the junction contained 5 bases not matched to a gene. Germline values: CDR1 SGHNT, CDR2 YYREEE (reference sequence). This CDR3 region has 15 residues. In DNA form, the CDR3 reads TGTGCCAGCAGCACCTCTAGCGGGGGGCACAATGAGCAGTTCTTC. Protein sequence: CASSTSSGGHNEQFF.